This T cell receptor beta chain was observed in a study of shared clonotypes between healthy human individuals. Using immunoSEQ multiplex PCR, the repertoire was profiled, and TCRdb retains in-frame clones only, with some absent. The table shows roughly 2,000,000 clones, with around 93% occurring only once. CD45RO-negative, CCR7-positively selected cells formed the naive CD8 fraction, excluding terminally differentiated effector memory CD45RA+ cells. The CDR3 covers 16 residues. V gene TRBV21-1 combines with J gene TRBJ2-7; the table gives TRBD1 as D, unverified against the DNA. TRBV21-1 is described as a pseudogene. The sequence derives from a man aged 18 to 29 in good health. Some clones in this sample may be carry-over from other donors' samples. What was sequenced was naive CD8+ T cells from PBMCs. In DNA form, the CDR3 reads TGTGCCAGCAGCAAAGAGAGCGGGACAGGGGGCGACGAGCAGTACTTC. Its translation is CASSKESGTGGDEQYF.